These T cell receptor beta chains were read from a single sample in a study of OX40 agonist ivuxolimab in advanced cancers. Repertoires were generated with immunoSEQ multiplex PCR, while TCRdb's copy carries only in-frame clones and drops some. The sample shows about 67,000 clones, 91% of them seen only once. This sample comprised CD4+ or CD8+ T cells sorted from blood, obtained in a trial of the OX40 agonist ivuxolimab. Every receptor here comes from an adult with an advanced solid tumor such as melanoma, head and neck, liver or kidney cancer. The CDR3 runs from the conserved cysteine through the conserved F or W. A D gene is named only where the DNA matches it firmly. Rows may omit the clone size; those that give it use once, few, many or a size class.

TRBJ2-2,-,13,TRBV5-4,-,TGTGCCAGTTCCAGGGCAAACACCGGGGAGCTGTTTTTT,CASSRANTGELFF
TRBJ2-7,TRBD2,15,TRBV7-8,-,TGTGCCAGCAGCTTAGTTGGGCTAGCGGCTCGGGGGCAGTACTTC,CASSLVGLAARGQYF
TRBJ1-2,-,14,TRBV6-1,-,TGTGCCAGCAGTGAAGCGCTCGGCGGCTATGGCTACACCTTC,CASSEALGGYGYTF
TRBJ1-5,-,14,TRBV6-5,-,TGTGCCACCCGGTCGAGGGGTGTAAATCAGCCCCAGCATTTT,CATRSRGVNQPQHF
TRBJ2-1,-,16,TRBV5-1,-,TGCGCCAGCAGGGTCCACGGGAGTGCATCCTACAATGAGCAGTTCTTC,CASRVHGSASYNEQFF
TRBJ1-2,-,12,TRBV10-2,-,TGCGCCAGCACTAACGGCAGGGATGGCTACACCTTC,CASTNGRDGYTF
TRBJ2-2,TRBD1,15,TRBV19,-,TGTGCCAGTAGTATAGTGGGCAGGGGGACCGGGGAGCTGTTTTTT,CASSIVGRGTGELFF
TRBJ2-5,TRBD2,15,TRBV7-3,-,TGTGCCAGCAGCGGAGGTGGGACTATCCAAGAGACCCAGTACTTC,CASSGGGTIQETQYF
TRBJ2-5,-,15,TRBV11-2,-,TGTGCCAGCAGCTTAGATCTGGGGCTCGGAGAGACCCAGTACTTC,CASSLDLGLGETQYF
TRBJ1-3,-,15,TRBV7-2,-,TGTGCCAGCAGCTTTTCAGGAACCTCTGGAAACACCATATATTTT,CASSFSGTSGNTIYF
TRBJ2-1,TRBD2,18,TRBV9,-,TGTGCCAGCAGCGTCGGACTAGCGGGATCACCGGGTTACAATGAGCAGTTCTTC,CASSVGLAGSPGYNEQFF
TRBJ2-7,TRBD1,16,TRBV12-5,-,TGTGCTAGTGGTTTGGTACTGGACAGGGACACCTACGAGCAGTACTTC,CASGLVLDRDTYEQYF
TRBJ1-1,-,15,TRBV28,-,TGTGCCAGCAGCTCGACAGGAGGGGTGAACACTGAAGCTTTCTTT,CASSSTGGVNTEAFF
TRBJ1-5,-,13,TRBV6-4,once,TGTGCCAGCAGTATGGAAACCAATCAGCCCCAGCATTTT,CASSMETNQPQHF
TRBJ1-1,-,14,TRBV7-9,-,TGTGCCAGCAGCAAAAATAGCATGAACACTGAAGCTTTCTTT,CASSKNSMNTEAFF
TRBJ2-7,-,13,TRBV6-6,-,TGTGCCAGCAGACCCACAGGGGAGGACGAGCAGTACTTC,CASRPTGEDEQYF
TRBJ2-4,TRBD2,16,TRBV4-1,-,TGCGCCAGCAGACTCTTAGCGGGAGTTGCCAAAAACATTCAGTACTTC,CASRLLAGVAKNIQYF
TRBJ2-5,-,14,TRBV5-1,once,TGCGCCAGCAGCTTGGACGCGGGAAGGGAGACCCAGTACTTC,CASSLDAGRETQYF
TRBJ2-1,TRBD2,17,TRBV6-1,-,TGTGCCAGCAGTGACCAACCGGGACTAGGTCCCTACAATGAGCAGTTCTTC,CASSDQPGLGPYNEQFF
TRBJ1-2,-,11,TRBV5-1,few,TGCGCCAGCAGCTTGACAGGCCCCATGACCTTC,CASSLTGPMTF